Presented here are 21 T cell receptor beta chains from one specimen sequenced in a study of T cells in Graves' hyperthyroidism and ophthalmopathy. The investigators amplified TCR beta CDR3 regions from RNA transcripts. HTBI primers drove first-round RT-PCR of the TCR CDR3. TCRdb called the multiplex PCR reads again in MiXCR, with one record for every CDR3 protein. This table has a few hundred thousand distinct CDR3 sequences, more than 15% appearing once. Sequencing was carried out using blood. The receptors come from a woman in her thirties with Graves' hyperthyroidism.

In this sample, this clonotype turned up many times. The rearrangement uses TRBV5-1 and TRBJ2-1; TRBD1 matches 8 bases. After removal of 3 bases from V and 5 bases from J, the junction contained 10 bases not matched to a gene. From germline, CDR1 is SGHRS and CDR2 YFSETQ. The CDR3 is 16 residues long. The CDR3 region has the DNA TGCGCCAGCAGCTCCAGGGGGCGAGGGCGAAACAATGAGCAGTTCTTC. Protein: CASSSRGRGRNNEQFF. Full variable domain (rest looked up from reference TRBV5-1 and TRBJ2-1): KAGVTQTPRYLIKTRGQQVTLSCSPISGHRSVSWYQQTPGQGLQFLFEYFSETQRNKGNFPGRFSGRQFSNSRSEMNVSTLELGDSALYLCASSSRGRGRNNEQFFGPGTRLTVL.

This clonotype was detected ten times or more. The V and J genes are TRBV3-1 and TRBJ2-1; D ambiguous. V was cut by 0 bases and J by 2 bases, with 8 bases left in between. Germline V gene sequence: CDR1 LGHDT, CDR2 YNNKEL (reference sequence). The CDR3 runs 15 residues. In DNA, the CDR3 is TGTGCCAGCAGCCAAGATAGTCTAGCCTACAATGAGCAGTTCTTC. Protein product: CASSQDSLAYNEQFF.

This clonotype occurred a few times. The J gene is TRBJ2-7, the V gene TRBV6-1; perhaps TRBD1 as D (6 bases). CDR3 length equals 13 residues. Germline loops: CDR1 MNHNS, CDR2 SASEGT. The ends were cut back, 5 bases at V and 5 bases at J, with 13 bases in the middle. The CDR3 DNA sequence: TGTGCCAGCAGTATTACAGGGAGAGACGAGCAGTACTTC. Amino acids: CASSITGRDEQYF.

This chain uses TRBV7-2 with TRBJ1-1, with unresolved D. Trimming left V 7 bases short and J 1 base short, with 13 bases between. The CDR3 spans 14 residues. Germline V gene data show CDR1 as SGHTA and CDR2 as FQGNSA. The CDR3 DNA reads as TGTGCCAGCATTCAACCGGAGACGAACACTGAAGCTTTCTTT. This sequence encodes CASIQPETNTEAFF.

This clonotype has a count of ten or more. CDR3 nucleotide sequence: TGTGCCATCCTTTCCGAGATAGCGCCAACAGATACGCAGTATTTT. This gives the protein CAILSEIAPTDTQYF. The rearrangement uses TRBV28 and TRBJ2-3; D possibly corresponds to TRBD2 (5 bases). This CDR3 is 15 amino acids long. Looked up from germline, CDR1 is MDHEN and CDR2 is SYDVKM. Trimming cost V 10 bases and J 3 bases, with 20 bases left between them.

This clonotype has more than one count but fewer than ten. The rearrangement links TRBV6-1 to TRBJ1-2; D gene unclear. The germline V gene has CDR1 MNHNS and CDR2 SASEGT. This CDR3 is built from 15 residues. The V gene lost 6 bases and the J gene lost 2 bases, with 16 bases spanning the gap. As DNA, the CDR3 is TGTGCCAGCAGCCAACAGCGGGGTAAAAACTATGGCTACACCTTC. It specifies CASSQQRGKNYGYTF.

The sample holds a few counts of this clonotype. The V and J genes are TRBV19 and TRBJ2-3; no clear D. The CDR3 totals 15 residues. CDR1 and CDR2 (germline): LNHDA, SQIVND (reference sequence). V was trimmed by 5 bases and J by 4 bases, leaving 16 bases between them. CDR3 protein: CASSPGPLRADTQYF. The CDR3 bases are TGTGCCAGTAGTCCCGGGCCCCTTAGGGCAGATACGCAGTATTTT. Combining the CDR3 with reference TRBV19 and TRBJ2-3 gives the whole variable domain DGGITQSPKYLFRKEGQNVTLSCEQNLNHDAMYWYRQDPGQGLRLIYYSQIVNDFQKGDIAEGYSVSREKKESFPLTVTSAQKNPTAFYLCASSPGPLRADTQYFGPGTRLTVL.

In its sample, this clonotype was seen many times. This chain connects TRBV6-6 to TRBJ2-7; TRBD2 matches 7 bases. The CDR3 covers 14 residues. CDR1 MNHNY and CDR2 SVGAGI come from the germline V gene (reference sequence). Trimming cost V 2 bases and J 5 bases; bases outside gene matches: 6. CDR3 sequence reads: CASSYVAGVDEQYF. The CDR3 nucleotides are TGTGCCAGCAGTTACGTGGCGGGAGTTGACGAGCAGTACTTC.

This clonotype was picked up many times. One end of the junction does not line up with germline, which may come from a read error. The chain has TRBV5-1 and TRBJ2-3, with 7 bases that match TRBD2. Per the germline V gene, CDR1 is SGHRS and CDR2 is YFSETQ. This CDR3 is 14 amino acids long. The CDR3: CASSLTSGTDTQYF. CDR3 sequence (DNA): TGTGCCAGCAGCTTAACTAGCGGCACAGATACGCAGTATTTT.

This clonotype appeared many times. The V gene is TRBV5-6, the J gene TRBJ1-2; TRBD1 aligns across 11 bases. CDR3 size: 16 residues. Germline V lookup: CDR1 SGHDT, CDR2 YYEEEE. Trimming cost V 4 bases and J 6 bases; bases outside gene matches: 11. This CDR3 reads CASSPPGQGVWHGYTF. The CDR3 DNA reads TGTGCCAGCAGCCCACCGGGACAGGGGGTATGGCATGGCTACACCTTC.

This clonotype has ten or more counts. The rearrangement joins TRBV5-1 to TRBJ1-1; D remains ambiguous. Trimming left V 1 base short and J 0 bases short, with 22 bases between. The V gene's germline CDR1 is SGHRS and CDR2 YFSETQ. This CDR3 contains 19 residues. CDR3 residues: CASSLSEREFSQMNTEAFF. The CDR3 DNA follows: TGCGCCAGCAGCTTGTCGGAAAGAGAATTCAGCCAGATGAACACTGAAGCTTTCTTT.

This clonotype was seen repeatedly, ten times or more. The rearrangement links TRBV28 to TRBJ2-3; 8 bases line up with TRBD1. Trimming took 6 bases from V and 0 from J; bases not matched to a gene: 11. Germline loops: CDR1 MDHEN, CDR2 SYDVKM. The CDR3 runs to 17 residues. In DNA form, the CDR3 reads TGTGCCAGCAGCTCCAGGCAGGGGGCGCGAAGCACAGATACGCAGTATTTT. Its protein product is CASSSRQGARSTDTQYF. The entire variable domain, with the rest obtained from reference TRBV28 and TRBJ2-3, is as follows: DVKVTQSSRYLVKRTGEKVFLECVQDMDHENMFWYRQDPGLGLRLIYFSYDVKMKEKGDIPEGYSVSREKKERFSLILESASTNQTSMYLCASSSRQGARSTDTQYFGPGTRLTVL.

This clonotype came up many times. The CDR3 spells CASGDSSIAKNIQYF. The CDR3 coding sequence is TGTGCAAGTGGGGACAGTAGCATTGCCAAAAACATTCAGTACTTC. The J gene is TRBJ2-4, the V gene TRBV30, with 7 bases identical to TRBD1. CDR3 length equals 15 residues. From germline, CDR1 is GTSNPN and CDR2 SVGIG (reference sequence).

The chain employs TRBV4-3 and TRBJ2-7, with D possibly being TRBD1 (5 bases). Trimming left V 0 bases short and J 3 bases short, with 15 bases between. This CDR3 comprises 16 residues. The V gene's germline CDR1 is LGHNA and CDR2 YSLEER. Here the CDR3 reads CASSQEEGSGFYEQYF. DNA of the CDR3: TGCGCCAGCAGCCAAGAGGAAGGGTCAGGGTTCTACGAGCAGTACTTC.

This clonotype has a count of ten or more. The chain combines TRBV5-1 with TRBJ2-7, with 8 bases that match TRBD1. V lost 3 bases to trimming and J lost 2 bases; unmatched junction nucleotides: 7. Germline values: CDR1 SGHRS, CDR2 YFSETQ. The CDR3 extends over 15 amino acids. The DNA of the CDR3 is TGCGCCAGCAGCTCTGACAGGGGATTCGCCTACGAGCAGTACTTC. Encoded protein: CASSSDRGFAYEQYF. Using reference TRBV5-1 and TRBJ2-7 for the parts outside the CDR3, the full variable domain is KAGVTQTPRYLIKTRGQQVTLSCSPISGHRSVSWYQQTPGQGLQFLFEYFSETQRNKGNFPGRFSGRQFSNSRSEMNVSTLELGDSALYLCASSSDRGFAYEQYFGPGTRLTVT.

The chain recombines TRBV19 with TRBJ2-1; D is unresolved. Germline V gene lookup returns CDR1 LNHDA and CDR2 SQIVND (reference sequence). This CDR3 region has 11 residues. The V and J ends lost 10 bases and 8 bases respectively, with 12 bases between them. The CDR3 nucleotides are TGTGCCAACCCCGCCCCCGATGAGCAGTTCTTC. As protein: CANPAPDEQFF.

The table lists this clonotype with a few counts. Mismatch with germline at one junction end may stem from a read error. The rearrangement joins TRBV29-1 to TRBJ1-1; D gene uncertain. The CDR3 contains 11 residues. The germline CDR1 and CDR2 sequences are SQVTM and ANQGSEA. The CDR3 region has the DNA TGCAGCGTTGAGGAGAACACTCAAGCTTTCTTT. It encodes CSVEENTQAFF.

This clonotype was observed at least ten times. V and J are TRBV3-1 and TRBJ2-7; 9 bases line up with TRBD2. Germline-derived CDR1 and CDR2 are LGHDT and YNNKEL (reference sequence). With V trimmed by 1 base and J by 3 bases, 4 bases remained unmatched. The CDR3 is 15 amino acids. In DNA, the CDR3 is TGTGCCAGCAGCCAAGCCGGGACTAGCAGCTACGAGCAGTACTTC. Residues: CASSQAGTSSYEQYF.

Only one count was recorded for this clonotype. This may be a read error, as it is one base from a much larger clone. The chain couples TRBV18 to TRBJ1-1; 10 bases agree with TRBD1. The CDR3 length is 15 residues. J was trimmed by 4 bases and V by 6 bases; bases with no gene match: 8. The germline CDR1 and CDR2 sequences are KGHSH and LQKENI. The CDR3 here is CASSKVTGGGTEAFF. CDR3 in DNA: TGTGCCAGCTCCAAGGTGACAGGGGGCGGCACTGAAGCTTTCTTT.

This clonotype was picked up many times. The chain has TRBV20-1 and TRBJ1-1; the match to TRBD1 covers 10 bases. This CDR3 spans 13 amino acids. The germline V gene encodes CDR1 DFQATT and CDR2 SNEGSKA (reference sequence). The CDR3 sequence is CRGQGTMNTEAFF. CDR3 nucleotide sequence: TGCAGGGGACAGGGGACCATGAACACTGAAGCTTTCTTT.

This clonotype came up many times. The chain uses TRBV12-3 or TRBV12-4 and TRBJ1-5; D may be TRBD1 (5 bases). This CDR3 has 17 residues. V dropped 5 bases and J dropped 0 bases, with 17 bases sitting between them. CDR3 nucleotide sequence: TGTGCCAGCAGTGGGGGGAGGGGCAGGGCTAGCAATCAGCCCCAGCATTTT. This sequence encodes CASSGGRGRASNQPQHF.